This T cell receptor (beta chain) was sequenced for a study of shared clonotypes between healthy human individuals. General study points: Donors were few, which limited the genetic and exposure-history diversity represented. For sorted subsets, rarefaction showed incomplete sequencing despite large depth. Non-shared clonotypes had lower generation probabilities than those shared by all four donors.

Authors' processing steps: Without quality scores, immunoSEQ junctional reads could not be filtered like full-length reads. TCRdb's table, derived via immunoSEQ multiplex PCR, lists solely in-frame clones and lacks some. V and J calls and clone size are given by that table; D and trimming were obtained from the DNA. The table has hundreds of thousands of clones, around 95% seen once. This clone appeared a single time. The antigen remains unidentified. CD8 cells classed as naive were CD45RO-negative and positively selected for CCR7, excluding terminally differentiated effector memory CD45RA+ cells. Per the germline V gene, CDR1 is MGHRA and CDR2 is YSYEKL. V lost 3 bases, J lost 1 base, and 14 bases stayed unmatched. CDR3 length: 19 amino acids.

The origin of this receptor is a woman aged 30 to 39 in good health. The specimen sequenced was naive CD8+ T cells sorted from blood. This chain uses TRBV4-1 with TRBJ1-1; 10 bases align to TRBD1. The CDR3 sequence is CASSHNAGTGAPGNTEAFF. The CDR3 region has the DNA TGCGCCAGCAGCCATAACGCCGGGACAGGGGCCCCCGGGAACACTGAAGCTTTCTTT.